This TCR beta chain emerged from a study of blood T cell repertoires in COVID-19. Whole-study context: From the United States, Italy and Spain came samples of acute and convalescent COVID-19.

CDR1 and CDR2 from the germline V gene are LGHNA and YNFKEQ. The CDR3 spans 12 residues. Trimming took off 3 bases at V and 6 bases at J, with 8 bases between the two ends. This table comes from immunoSEQ multiplex PCR, and its TCRdb copy is limited to in-frame clones, with some not included. The sample consists of about 97,000 clones, about 90% of them appearing once. Sequencing was performed on peripheral blood. The chain is built from TRBV4-2 and TRBJ1-1; D remains ambiguous. The sequence came from a man aged 50 or older with acute or convalescent COVID-19. The CDR3 protein is CASSHRGAEAFF. The CDR3 bases are TGTGCCAGCAGCCACCGAGGAGCTGAAGCTTTCTTT.